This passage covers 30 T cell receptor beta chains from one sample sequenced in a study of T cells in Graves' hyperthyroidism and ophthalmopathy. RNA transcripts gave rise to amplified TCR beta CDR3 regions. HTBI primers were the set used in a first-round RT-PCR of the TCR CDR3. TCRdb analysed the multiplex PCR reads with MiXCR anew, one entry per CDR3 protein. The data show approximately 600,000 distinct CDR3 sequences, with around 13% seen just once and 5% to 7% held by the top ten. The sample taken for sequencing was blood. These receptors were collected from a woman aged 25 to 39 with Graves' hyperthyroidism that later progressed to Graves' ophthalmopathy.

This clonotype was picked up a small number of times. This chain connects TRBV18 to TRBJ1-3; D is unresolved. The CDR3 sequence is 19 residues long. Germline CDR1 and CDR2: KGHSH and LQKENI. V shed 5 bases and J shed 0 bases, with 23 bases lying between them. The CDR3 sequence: CASSDRGVYSSSSGNTIYF. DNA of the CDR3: TGTGCCAGCTCAGACCGGGGTGTCTACAGCTCGAGCTCTGGAAACACCATATATTTT.

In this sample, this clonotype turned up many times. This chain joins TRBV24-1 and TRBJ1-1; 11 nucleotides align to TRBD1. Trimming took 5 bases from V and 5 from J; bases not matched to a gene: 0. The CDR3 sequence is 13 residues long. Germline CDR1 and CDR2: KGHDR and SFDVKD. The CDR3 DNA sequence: TGTGCCACCAGTGGGGACAGGGGGACTGAAGCTTTCTTT. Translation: CATSGDRGTEAFF.

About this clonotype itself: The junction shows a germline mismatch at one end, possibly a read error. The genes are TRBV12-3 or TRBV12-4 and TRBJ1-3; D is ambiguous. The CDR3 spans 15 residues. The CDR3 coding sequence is TGTGCCAGCAGTTCCCTTGTAATTTCTGGAAACACCATGTATTTT. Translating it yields CASSSLVISGNTMYF.

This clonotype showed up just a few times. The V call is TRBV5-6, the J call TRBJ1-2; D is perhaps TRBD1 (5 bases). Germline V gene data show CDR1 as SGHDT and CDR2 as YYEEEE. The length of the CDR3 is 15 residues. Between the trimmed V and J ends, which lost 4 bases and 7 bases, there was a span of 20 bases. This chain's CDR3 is CASSVAFGGRSGYTF. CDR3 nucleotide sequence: TGTGCCAGCAGCGTTGCCTTTGGGGGGAGGAGTGGCTACACCTTC.

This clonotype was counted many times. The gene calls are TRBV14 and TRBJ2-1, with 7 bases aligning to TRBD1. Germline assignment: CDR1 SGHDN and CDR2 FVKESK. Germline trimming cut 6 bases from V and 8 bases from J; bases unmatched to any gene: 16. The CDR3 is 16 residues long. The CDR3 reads CASRAMTGTKVYEQFF. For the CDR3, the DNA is TGTGCCAGCAGGGCAATGACAGGGACAAAAGTCTATGAGCAGTTCTTC.

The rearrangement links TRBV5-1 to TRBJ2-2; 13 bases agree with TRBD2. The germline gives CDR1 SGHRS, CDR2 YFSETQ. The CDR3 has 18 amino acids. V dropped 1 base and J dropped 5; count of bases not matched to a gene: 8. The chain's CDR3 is CASSLRSLAGGPTGELFF. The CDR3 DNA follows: TGCGCCAGCAGCTTGAGGTCACTAGCGGGAGGGCCAACCGGGGAGCTGTTTTTT.

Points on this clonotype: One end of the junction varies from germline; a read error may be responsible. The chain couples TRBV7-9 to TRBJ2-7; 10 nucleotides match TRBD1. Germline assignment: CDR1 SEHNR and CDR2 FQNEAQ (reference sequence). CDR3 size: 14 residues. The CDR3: CVSSLSDRGREQYF. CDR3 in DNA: TGTGTCAGCAGCTTATCAGACAGGGGGCGAGAGCAGTACTTC.

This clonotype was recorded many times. The CDR3 loop is CASSQAGLAATGELFF. The CDR3 DNA follows: TGTGCCAGCAGCCAAGCTGGACTAGCTGCGACCGGGGAGCTGTTTTTT. The chain uses TRBV3-1 and TRBJ2-2; 8 positions agree with TRBD2. Germline V gene data show CDR1 as LGHDT and CDR2 as YNNKEL (reference sequence). The CDR3 length is 16 residues. Trimming removed 1 base from V and 5 bases from J; junction bases left unmatched: 6.

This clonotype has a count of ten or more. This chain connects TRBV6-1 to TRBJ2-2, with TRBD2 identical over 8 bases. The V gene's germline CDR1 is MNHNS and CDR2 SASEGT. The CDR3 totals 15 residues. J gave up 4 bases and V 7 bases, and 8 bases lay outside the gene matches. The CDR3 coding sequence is TGTGCCAGCACTCGTACGGGGGGGGGCACCGGGGAGCTGTTTTTT. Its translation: CASTRTGGGTGELFF.

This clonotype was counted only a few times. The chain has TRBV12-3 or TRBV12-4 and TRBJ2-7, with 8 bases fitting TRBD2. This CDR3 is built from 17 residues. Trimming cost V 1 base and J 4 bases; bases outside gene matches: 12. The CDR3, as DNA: TGTGCCAGCAGTTTAGGTGGCGGGAGGCCCGGATTGTACGAGCAGTACTTC. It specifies CASSLGGGRPGLYEQYF.

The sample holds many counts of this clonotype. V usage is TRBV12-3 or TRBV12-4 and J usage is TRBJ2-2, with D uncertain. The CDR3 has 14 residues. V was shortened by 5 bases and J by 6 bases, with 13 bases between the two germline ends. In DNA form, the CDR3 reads TGTGCCAGCAGTCCTCTAGTGGCCCCCGGGGAGCTGTTTTTT. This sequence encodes CASSPLVAPGELFF.

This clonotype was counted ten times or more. CDR3 DNA: TGTGCCAGCAGTAAGTGGGATAGCAATCAGCCCCAGCATTTT. This sequence encodes CASSKWDSNQPQHF. The chain joins TRBV12-3 or TRBV12-4 to TRBJ1-5; D not certain. The CDR3 extends over 14 amino acids. V was cut by 5 bases and J by 0 bases, with 8 bases left in between.

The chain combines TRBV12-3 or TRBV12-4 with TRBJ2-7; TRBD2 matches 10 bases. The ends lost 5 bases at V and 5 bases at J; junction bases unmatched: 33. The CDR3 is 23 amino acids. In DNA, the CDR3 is TGTGCCAGCAGTGACTCTACTGTCCGAGCCGGGACTAGCGAATCCCCATCGGACCACGAGCAGTACTTC. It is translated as CASSDSTVRAGTSESPSDHEQYF.

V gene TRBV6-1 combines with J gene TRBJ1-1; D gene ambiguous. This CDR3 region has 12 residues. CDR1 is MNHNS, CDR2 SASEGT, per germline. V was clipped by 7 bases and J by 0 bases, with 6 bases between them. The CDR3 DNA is TGTGCCAGCATGGGCTTGAACACTGAAGCTTTCTTT. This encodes CASMGLNTEAFF.

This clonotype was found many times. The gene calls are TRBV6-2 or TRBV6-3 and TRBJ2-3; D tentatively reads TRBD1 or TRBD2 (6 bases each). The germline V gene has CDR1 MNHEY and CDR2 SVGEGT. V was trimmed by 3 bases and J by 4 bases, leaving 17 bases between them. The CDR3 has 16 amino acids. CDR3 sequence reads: CASSYSRGGDPDTQYF. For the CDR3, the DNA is TGTGCCAGCAGTTATTCCAGGGGAGGAGATCCAGATACGCAGTATTTT.

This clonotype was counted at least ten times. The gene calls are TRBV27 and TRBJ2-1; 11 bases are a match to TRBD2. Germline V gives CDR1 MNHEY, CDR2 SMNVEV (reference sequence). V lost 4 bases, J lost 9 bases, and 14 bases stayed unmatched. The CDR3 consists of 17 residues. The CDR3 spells CASSSHLLAGVSGEQFF. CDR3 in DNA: TGTGCCAGCAGTTCCCACTTACTAGCGGGAGTTTCGGGTGAGCAGTTCTTC.

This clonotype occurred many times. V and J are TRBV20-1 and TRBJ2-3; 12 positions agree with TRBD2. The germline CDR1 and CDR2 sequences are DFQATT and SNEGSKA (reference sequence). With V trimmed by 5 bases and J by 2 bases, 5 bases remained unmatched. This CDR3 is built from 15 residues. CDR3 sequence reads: CSALWTSGVTDTQYF. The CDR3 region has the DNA TGCAGTGCTCTCTGGACTAGCGGGGTCACAGATACGCAGTATTTT.

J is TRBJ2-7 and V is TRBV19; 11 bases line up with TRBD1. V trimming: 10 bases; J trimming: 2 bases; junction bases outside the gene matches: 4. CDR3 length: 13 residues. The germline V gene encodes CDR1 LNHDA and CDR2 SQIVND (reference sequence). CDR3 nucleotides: TGTGCCAACACGGGACAGGGGGCCTACGAGCAGTACTTC. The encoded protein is CANTGQGAYEQYF.

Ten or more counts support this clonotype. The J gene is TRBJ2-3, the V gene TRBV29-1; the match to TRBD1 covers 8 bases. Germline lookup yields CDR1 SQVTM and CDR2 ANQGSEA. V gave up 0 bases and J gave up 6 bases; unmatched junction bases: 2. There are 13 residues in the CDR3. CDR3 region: CSVEDTGGDTQYF. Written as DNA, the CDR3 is TGCAGCGTTGAAGACACAGGGGGGGATACGCAGTATTTT.

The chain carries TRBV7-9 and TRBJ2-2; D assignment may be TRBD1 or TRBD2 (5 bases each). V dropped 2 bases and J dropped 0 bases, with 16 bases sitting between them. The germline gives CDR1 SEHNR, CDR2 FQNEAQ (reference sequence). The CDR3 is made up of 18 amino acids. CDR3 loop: CASSLPGSGQTNTGELFF. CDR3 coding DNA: TGTGCCAGCAGCTTACCGGGGTCGGGGCAGACGAACACCGGGGAGCTGTTTTTT.

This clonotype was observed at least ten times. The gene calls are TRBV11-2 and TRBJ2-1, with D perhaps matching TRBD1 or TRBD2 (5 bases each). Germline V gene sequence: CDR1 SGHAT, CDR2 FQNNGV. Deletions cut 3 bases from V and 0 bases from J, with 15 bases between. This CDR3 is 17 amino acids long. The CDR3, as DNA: TGTGCCAGCAGCTTCAGGGACCGCGAGAGCTCCTACAATGAGCAGTTCTTC. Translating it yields CASSFRDRESSYNEQFF.

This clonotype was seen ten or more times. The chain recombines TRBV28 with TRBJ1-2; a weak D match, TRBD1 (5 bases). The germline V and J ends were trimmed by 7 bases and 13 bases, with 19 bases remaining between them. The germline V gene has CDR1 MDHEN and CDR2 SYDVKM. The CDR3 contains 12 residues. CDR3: CASTPGDGPLTF. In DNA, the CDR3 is TGTGCCAGCACACCGGGGGACGGCCCGCTCACCTTC.

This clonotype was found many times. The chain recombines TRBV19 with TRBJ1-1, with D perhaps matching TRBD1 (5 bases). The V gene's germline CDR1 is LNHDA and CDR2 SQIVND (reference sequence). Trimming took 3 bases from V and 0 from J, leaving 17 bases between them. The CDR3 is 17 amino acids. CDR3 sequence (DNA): TGTGCCAGTAGTATTGGCTGGGACGGCATCATGAACACTGAAGCTTTCTTT. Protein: CASSIGWDGIMNTEAFF.

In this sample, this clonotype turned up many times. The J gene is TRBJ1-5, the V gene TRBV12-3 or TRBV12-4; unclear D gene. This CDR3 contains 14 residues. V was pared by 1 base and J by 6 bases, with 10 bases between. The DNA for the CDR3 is TGTGCCAGCAGTTTAGAACCGATCAGTCAGCCCCAGCATTTT. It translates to CASSLEPISQPQHF.

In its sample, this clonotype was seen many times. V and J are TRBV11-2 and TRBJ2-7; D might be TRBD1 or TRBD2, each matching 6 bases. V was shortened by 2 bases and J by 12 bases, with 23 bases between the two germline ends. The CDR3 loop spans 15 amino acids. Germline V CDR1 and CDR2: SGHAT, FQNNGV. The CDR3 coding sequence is TGTGCCAGCAGCTTAAGGTTAGCAGGGGAGGCTCAGCGGTACTTC. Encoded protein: CASSLRLAGEAQRYF.

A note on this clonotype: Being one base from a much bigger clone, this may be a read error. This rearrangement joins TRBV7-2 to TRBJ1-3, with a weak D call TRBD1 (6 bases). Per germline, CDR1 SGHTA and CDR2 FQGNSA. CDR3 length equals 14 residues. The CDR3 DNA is TGTGCCAGCAGCCTCGGGACAACTGGAGACACCATATATTTT. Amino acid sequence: CASSLGTTGDTIYF.

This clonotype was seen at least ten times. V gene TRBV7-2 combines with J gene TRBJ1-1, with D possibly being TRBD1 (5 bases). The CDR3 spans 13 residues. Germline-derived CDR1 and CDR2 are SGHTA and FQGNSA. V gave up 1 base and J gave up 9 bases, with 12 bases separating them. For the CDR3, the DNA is TGTGCCAGCAGCTTAGATCCGGGACGGAAAGCTTTCTTT. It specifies CASSLDPGRKAFF.

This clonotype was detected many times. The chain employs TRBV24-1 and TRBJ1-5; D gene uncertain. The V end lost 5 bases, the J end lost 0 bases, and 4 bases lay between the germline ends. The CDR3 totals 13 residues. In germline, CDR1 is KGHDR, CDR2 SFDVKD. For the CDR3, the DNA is TGTGCCACCAGTGCCAATAGCAATCAGCCCCAGCATTTT. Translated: CATSANSNQPQHF.

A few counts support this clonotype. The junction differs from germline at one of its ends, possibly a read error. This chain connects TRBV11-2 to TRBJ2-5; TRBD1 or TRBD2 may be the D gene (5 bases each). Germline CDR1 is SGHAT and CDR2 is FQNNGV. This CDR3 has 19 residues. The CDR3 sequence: CASSPSGKEQEAVEEAQYF. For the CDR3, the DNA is TGTGCCAGCAGCCCCAGTGGAAAAGAACAGGAGGCAGTGGAAGAGGCCCAGTACTTC.

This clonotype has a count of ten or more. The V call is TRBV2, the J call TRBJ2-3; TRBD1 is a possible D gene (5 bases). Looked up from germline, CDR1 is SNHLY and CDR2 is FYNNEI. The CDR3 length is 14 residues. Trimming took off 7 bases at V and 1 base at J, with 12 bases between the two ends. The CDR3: CASTDSPGTDTQYF. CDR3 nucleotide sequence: TGTGCCAGCACAGACAGTCCCGGCACAGATACGCAGTATTTT.